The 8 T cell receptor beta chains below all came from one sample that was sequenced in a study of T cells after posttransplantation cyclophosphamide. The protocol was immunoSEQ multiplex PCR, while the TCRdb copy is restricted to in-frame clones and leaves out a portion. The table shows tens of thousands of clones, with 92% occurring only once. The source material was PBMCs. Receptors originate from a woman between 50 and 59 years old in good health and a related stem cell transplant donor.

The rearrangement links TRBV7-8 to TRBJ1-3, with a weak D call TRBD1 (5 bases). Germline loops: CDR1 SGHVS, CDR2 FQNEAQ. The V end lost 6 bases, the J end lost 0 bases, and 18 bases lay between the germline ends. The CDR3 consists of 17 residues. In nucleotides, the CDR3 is TGTGCCAGCAGTCGAACGACGGGGGTCAGCTCTGGAAACACCATATATTTT. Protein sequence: CASSRTTGVSSGNTIYF.

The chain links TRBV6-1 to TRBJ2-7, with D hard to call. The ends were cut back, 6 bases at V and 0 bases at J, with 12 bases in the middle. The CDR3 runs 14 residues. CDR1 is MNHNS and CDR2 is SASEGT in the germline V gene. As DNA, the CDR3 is TGTGCCAGCAGCCCTGACTGGAGCTCCTACGAGCAGTACTTC. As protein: CASSPDWSSYEQYF.

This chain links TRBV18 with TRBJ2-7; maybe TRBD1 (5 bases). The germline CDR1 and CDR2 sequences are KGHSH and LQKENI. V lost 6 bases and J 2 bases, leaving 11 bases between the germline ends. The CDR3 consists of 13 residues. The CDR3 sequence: CASSPDRAYEQYF. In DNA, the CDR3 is TGTGCCAGCTCCCCCGACAGAGCCTACGAGCAGTACTTC.

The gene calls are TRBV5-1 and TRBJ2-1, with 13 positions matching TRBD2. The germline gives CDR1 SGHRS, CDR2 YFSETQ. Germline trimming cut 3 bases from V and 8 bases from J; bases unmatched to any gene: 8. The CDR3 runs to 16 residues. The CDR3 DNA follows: TGCGCCAGCAGCTGGATCGGGACTAGCGGGGTCTATGAGCAGTTCTTC. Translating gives CASSWIGTSGVYEQFF. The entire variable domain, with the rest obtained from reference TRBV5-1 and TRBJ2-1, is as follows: KAGVTQTPRYLIKTRGQQVTLSCSPISGHRSVSWYQQTPGQGLQFLFEYFSETQRNKGNFPGRFSGRQFSNSRSEMNVSTLELGDSALYLCASSWIGTSGVYEQFFGPGTRLTVL.

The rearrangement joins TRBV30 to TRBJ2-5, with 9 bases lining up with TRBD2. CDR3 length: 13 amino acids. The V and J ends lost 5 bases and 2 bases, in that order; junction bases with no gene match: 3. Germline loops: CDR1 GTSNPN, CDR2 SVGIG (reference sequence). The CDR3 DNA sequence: TGTGCCTGGGGCGGGGGGGCGCAAGAGACCCAGTACTTC. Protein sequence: CAWGGGAQETQYF.

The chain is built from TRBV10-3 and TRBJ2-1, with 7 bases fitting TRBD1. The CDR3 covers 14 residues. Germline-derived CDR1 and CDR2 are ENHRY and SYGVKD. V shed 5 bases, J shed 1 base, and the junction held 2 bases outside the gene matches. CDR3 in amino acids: CAISRQGSYNEQFF. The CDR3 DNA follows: TGTGCCATCAGTAGACAGGGTTCCTACAATGAGCAGTTCTTC.

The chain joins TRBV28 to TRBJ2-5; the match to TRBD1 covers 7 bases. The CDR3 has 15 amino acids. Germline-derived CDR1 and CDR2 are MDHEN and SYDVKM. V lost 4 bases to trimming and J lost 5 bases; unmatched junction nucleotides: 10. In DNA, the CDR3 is TGTGCCAGCAGTTCCCCGACAGGGCGAAAGGAGACCCAGTACTTC. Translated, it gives CASSSPTGRKETQYF.

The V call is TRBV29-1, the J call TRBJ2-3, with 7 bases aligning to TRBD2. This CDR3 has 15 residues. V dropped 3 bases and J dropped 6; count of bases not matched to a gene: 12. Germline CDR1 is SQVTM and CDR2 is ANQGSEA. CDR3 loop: CSVDGGGGAGDTQYF. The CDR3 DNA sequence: TGCAGCGTTGACGGGGGAGGTGGAGCGGGGGATACGCAGTATTTT.